One T cell receptor (beta chain) is described in this entry. Per the original data handling: Estimated nucleated cell counts came from reference gene primer amplification. TCRdb's table, derived via immunoSEQ multiplex PCR, lists solely in-frame clones and lacks some. That table gives V, J and clone size, and the DNA gave D and trimming. In the table there are a few hundred thousand clones, about 88% of which are singletons. Looked up from germline, CDR1 is SGHAT and CDR2 is FQDESV (reference sequence). The CDR3 sequence is 14 residues long. Trimming stripped 3 bases from V and 2 bases from J, with 7 bases between. This sample was included in a study of blood T cell repertoires in COVID-19. As for the study in general: Samples came from the United States, Italy and Spain, spanning acute and convalescent COVID-19. PBMCs, B-cell-depleted T cells, or T cells provided the cDNA or gDNA that made up the material.

V and J are TRBV11-1 and TRBJ2-2, with D hard to call. This sequence was found in a man aged 18 to 30 with active or convalescent COVID-19. Material for sequencing was peripheral blood. Here the CDR3 reads CASSFSQNTGELFF. CDR3 sequence (DNA): TGTGCCAGCAGCTTCTCACAAAACACCGGGGAGCTGTTTTTT.